The 27 T cell receptor beta chains presented below share a single source sample, sequenced in a study of cytomegalovirus exposure and HLA in healthy donors. Researchers ran the PCR with 60 Vbeta and 13 Jbeta primers. Repertoires were generated with immunoSEQ multiplex PCR, while TCRdb's copy carries only in-frame clones and drops some. The table shows 150,000 to 190,000 clones, with roughly 80% occurring only once. The sequenced sample was PBMCs. These receptors all come from a man younger than 35 in good health and CMV-seronegative.

The chain combines TRBV29-1 with TRBJ2-1, with 9 positions matching TRBD2. CDR1 and CDR2 from the germline V gene are SQVTM and ANQGSEA. This CDR3 contains 14 residues. V dropped 6 bases and J dropped 2; count of bases not matched to a gene: 5. The DNA of the CDR3 is TGCAGCGTCAGACTAGCGGAAGCCTACAATGAGCAGTTCTTC. This gives the protein CSVRLAEAYNEQFF.

This clone was detected a few times. The gene calls are TRBV19 and TRBJ2-1, with 9 bases fitting TRBD2. This CDR3 is built from 17 residues. Trimming cost V 6 bases and J 9 bases; bases outside gene matches: 18. Germline lookup yields CDR1 LNHDA and CDR2 SQIVND (reference sequence). The CDR3 sequence: CASSPGPPGLAYSEQFF. The CDR3 DNA is TGTGCCAGTAGCCCCGGACCGCCGGGACTAGCATATAGTGAGCAGTTCTTC.

Turning to this clone: An end of the junction does not agree with germline; a read error may underlie this. This chain uses TRBV4-1 with TRBJ2-7; 12 bases agree with TRBD2. The CDR3 totals 16 residues. CDR1 is MGHRA and CDR2 is YSYEKL in the germline V gene. CDR3 region: CASSPRLAGAPYEQYF. In nucleotides, the CDR3 is TGTGCCAGCAGCCCCCGACTAGCGGGGGCCCCCTACGAGCAGTACTTC.

The rearrangement joins TRBV6-5 to TRBJ2-7, with D perhaps matching TRBD2 (5 bases). V lost 6 bases, J lost 7 bases, and 19 bases lay in between. Germline CDR1 reads MNHEY; CDR2 reads SVGAGI. The CDR3 loop spans 14 amino acids. In DNA, the CDR3 is TGTGCCAGCAGCGCGGATAGTCGGTCGGGGGAGCAGTACTTC. It encodes CASSADSRSGEQYF.

This chain connects TRBV6-5 to TRBJ1-3; 9 positions agree with TRBD1. This CDR3 is 14 amino acids long. CDR1 and CDR2 (germline): MNHEY, SVGAGI. The ends lost 6 bases at V and 5 bases at J; junction bases unmatched: 5. CDR3 nucleotides: TGTGCCAGCAGACCCGGACAGGGGAGAAACACCATATATTTT. Its protein is CASRPGQGRNTIYF.

This chain joins TRBV27 and TRBJ1-1; D not resolved. The CDR3 is made up of 14 amino acids. V dropped 6 bases and J dropped 0 bases, with 11 bases sitting between them. Germline values: CDR1 MNHEY, CDR2 SMNVEV (reference sequence). CDR3 residues: CASRQLILNTEAFF. The CDR3 DNA follows: TGTGCCAGCAGGCAACTCATCTTGAACACTGAAGCTTTCTTT.

The V and J genes are TRBV11-3 and TRBJ2-1; TRBD1 matches at 10 bases. Germline assignment: CDR1 SGHNT and CDR2 YENEEA. V gave up 4 bases and J gave up 5 bases; unmatched junction bases: 5. The CDR3 contains 15 residues. The CDR3 loop reads CASSSAGTGDNEQFF. In nucleotides, the CDR3 is TGTGCCAGCAGCTCGGCCGGGACAGGGGACAATGAGCAGTTCTTC. Complete variable domain (other parts from reference TRBV11-3 and TRBJ2-1): EAGVVQSPRYKIIEKKQPVAFWCNPISGHNTLYWYLQNLGQGPELLIRYENEEAVDDSQLPKDRFSAERLKGVDSTLKIQPAELGDSAVYLCASSSAGTGDNEQFFGPGTRLTVL.

CDR3 bases: TGTGCCAGCAGTTTACGGGGGAGGGGGTTTCACACTGAAGCTTTCTTT. It codes for CASSLRGRGFHTEAFF. The V and J genes are TRBV28 and TRBJ1-1, with a possible D match to TRBD1 (6 bases). Germline CDR1 MDHEN, CDR2 SYDVKM. The CDR3 spans 16 residues. The V and J ends lost 2 bases and 3 bases respectively, with 16 bases between them.

For the CDR3, the DNA is TGCGCCAGCAGCTTGCCTGCAGCGAGTAGCGGCTTCTCCTACGAGCAGTACTTC. This codes for CASSLPAASSGFSYEQYF. J is TRBJ2-7 and V is TRBV5-1; a weak D match, TRBD2 (6 bases). Trimming pared 1 base from V and 0 bases from J, leaving 20 bases between. The CDR3 sequence is 18 residues long. CDR1 and CDR2 (germline): SGHRS, YFSETQ.

This clone was counted a single time. This rearrangement joins TRBV7-2 to TRBJ1-2, with TRBD1 matching 7 bases. Looked up from germline, CDR1 is SGHTA and CDR2 is FQGNSA. With 1 base clipped from V and 6 bases from J, the junction kept 11 bases outside the gene matches. The CDR3 is made up of 16 amino acids. CDR3 in amino acids: CASSLEPGGRENGYTF. CDR3 nucleotides: TGTGCCAGCAGCTTAGAACCAGGGGGACGGGAGAATGGCTACACCTTC.

V and J are TRBV7-9 and TRBJ1-2; 7 bases fit TRBD1. CDR3 length: 13 amino acids. V lost 2 bases to trimming and J lost 4 bases; unmatched junction nucleotides: 1. CDR1 is SEHNR and CDR2 is FQNEAQ in the germline V gene (reference sequence). The DNA of the CDR3 is TGTGCCAGCAGCTTACCAGGGGGCTATGGCTACACCTTC. The encoded protein is CASSLPGGYGYTF.

This chain joins TRBV9 and TRBJ1-4, with D maybe TRBD1 (6 bases). The germline V gene has CDR1 SGDLS and CDR2 YYNGEE. The CDR3 sequence is 14 residues long. Trimming left V 2 bases short and J 5 bases short, with 10 bases between. The CDR3 loop is CASSVGAQNEKLFF. As DNA, the CDR3 is TGTGCCAGCAGCGTGGGGGCCCAAAATGAAAAACTGTTTTTT.

This chain uses TRBV7-2 with TRBJ1-1, with D tentatively TRBD1 (5 bases). Germline V gene sequence: CDR1 SGHTA, CDR2 FQGNSA. The CDR3 extends over 14 amino acids. The V end was cut by 6 bases, the J end by 5 bases, with 16 bases between. CDR3 sequence: CASSFSTGGTEAFF. DNA of the CDR3: TGTGCCAGCAGTTTTTCGACCGGGGGAACTGAAGCTTTCTTT.

The chain recombines TRBV18 with TRBJ2-7, with TRBD2 as a possible D gene (6 bases). CDR1 and CDR2 (germline): KGHSH, LQKENI. This CDR3 comprises 15 residues. Trimming removed 3 bases from V and 2 bases from J, with 14 bases in between. CDR3 region: CASSPNPGATYEQYF. The CDR3 DNA sequence: TGTGCCAGCTCACCGAACCCGGGAGCGACCTACGAGCAGTACTTC.

This chain links TRBV9 with TRBJ2-7; 8 bases align to TRBD2. The V segment lost 4 bases and the J segment 2 bases; nucleotides outside the gene matches: 8. Germline V gene lookup returns CDR1 SGDLS and CDR2 YYNGEE. CDR3 size: 15 residues. Written as DNA, the CDR3 is TGTGCCAGCAGCCCTACGGCTAGCGGGCCCTACGAGCAGTACTTC. This gives the protein CASSPTASGPYEQYF.

The J gene is TRBJ2-3, the V gene TRBV9, with unresolved D. From germline, CDR1 is SGDLS and CDR2 YYNGEE. The CDR3 has 12 residues. With 5 bases removed from V and 7 bases from J, the gap between germline ends came to 11 bases. CDR3 region: CASSSDSNTQYF. The CDR3 DNA sequence: TGTGCCAGCAGTTCCGACTCGAATACGCAGTATTTT. The complete variable domain, with remaining parts taken from reference TRBV9 and TRBJ2-3, reads DSGVTQTPKHLITATGQRVTLRCSPRSGDLSVYWYQQSLDQGLQFLIQYYNGEERAKGNILERFSAQQFPDLHSELNLSSLELGDSALYFCASSSDSNTQYFGPGTRLTVL.

The CDR3 region is CASSAKTNGQPAEAFF. CDR3 nucleotide sequence: TGCGCCAGCAGCGCTAAAACTAATGGACAGCCGGCCGAGGCTTTCTTT. The genes are TRBV4-1 and TRBJ1-1, with D maybe TRBD1 (6 bases). Per the germline V gene, CDR1 is MGHRA and CDR2 is YSYEKL. Trimming left V 5 bases short and J 11 bases short, with 27 bases between. The CDR3 is 16 amino acids.

The rearrangement links TRBV28 to TRBJ1-5; TRBD1 matches at 9 bases. The CDR3 totals 14 residues. V lost 4 bases to trimming and J lost 6 bases; unmatched junction nucleotides: 4. Germline V gene data show CDR1 as MDHEN and CDR2 as SYDVKM. CDR3: CASSSGQGGQPQHF. CDR3 DNA sequence: TGTGCCAGCAGTTCGGGACAGGGTGGTCAGCCCCAGCATTTT.

This chain links TRBV27 with TRBJ2-7; the D gene is possibly TRBD2 (5 bases). V was trimmed by 8 bases and J by 6 bases, leaving 11 bases between them. Germline V gives CDR1 MNHEY, CDR2 SMNVEV (reference sequence). This CDR3 has 11 residues. The CDR3 DNA reads TGTGCCAGCGGGTCGGCGGGCGAGCAGTACTTC. Its translation is CASGSAGEQYF.

The V gene is TRBV13, the J gene TRBJ2-7; 7 bases agree with TRBD2. The V gene end was trimmed by 5 bases and the J gene end by 1 base; junction bases not matched to a gene: 5. The length of the CDR3 is 14 residues. Germline V lookup: CDR1 PRHDT, CDR2 FYEKMQ (reference sequence). The CDR3 here is CASSPGLLSYEQYF. DNA for the CDR3: TGTGCCAGCAGCCCGGGACTATTATCCTACGAGCAGTACTTC.

The chain employs TRBV19 and TRBJ2-1; 7 nucleotides line up with TRBD2. After removal of 7 bases from V and 7 bases from J, the junction contained 16 bases not matched to a gene. The CDR3 length is 16 residues. CDR1 LNHDA and CDR2 SQIVND come from the germline V gene (reference sequence). CDR3 amino acids: CASKGSRGDSGNEQFF. The CDR3 region has the DNA TGTGCCAGTAAGGGGAGTAGAGGAGATAGCGGGAATGAGCAGTTCTTC.

This clone has only a few counts. The chain carries TRBV7-2 and TRBJ2-7, with D possibly TRBD2 on 6 matching bases. Trimming took off 4 bases at V and 2 bases at J, with 15 bases between the two ends. Germline CDR1 SGHTA, CDR2 FQGNSA. The CDR3 has 15 residues. The CDR3 here is CASSSLADPTYEQYF. The CDR3 region has the DNA TGTGCCAGCAGCTCCTTAGCGGATCCAACCTACGAGCAGTACTTC.

The chain combines TRBV28 with TRBJ2-5, with TRBD1 matching over 9 bases. Per the germline V gene, CDR1 is MDHEN and CDR2 is SYDVKM. The CDR3 sequence is 13 residues long. CDR3 in DNA: TGTGCTTTTGGGACAGGGAAGGGGGAGACCCAGTACTTC. Encoded protein: CAFGTGKGETQYF.

The V gene is TRBV11-2, the J gene TRBJ1-2; no firm D call. The V end lost 5 bases, the J end lost 7 bases, and 14 bases lay between the germline ends. The CDR3 consists of 13 residues. Germline assignment: CDR1 SGHAT and CDR2 FQNNGV. This CDR3 is CASSLGRSSGYTF. The CDR3 DNA reads TGTGCCAGCAGCCTAGGTAGGAGCTCTGGCTACACCTTC.

This rearrangement joins TRBV5-1 to TRBJ2-1; 7 nucleotides align to TRBD2. V gave up 6 bases and J gave up 0 bases; unmatched junction bases: 6. Germline lookup yields CDR1 SGHRS and CDR2 YFSETQ. The CDR3 has 15 amino acids. CDR3: CASTLSGYSYNEQFF. The CDR3 bases are TGCGCCAGCACCCTTAGCGGGTACTCCTACAATGAGCAGTTCTTC.

This clone was picked up a small number of times. This chain uses TRBV4-2 with TRBJ2-1, with D perhaps matching TRBD1 (5 bases). Deletions cut 2 bases from V and 8 bases from J, with 13 bases between. This CDR3 region has 14 residues. Per the germline V gene, CDR1 is LGHNA and CDR2 is YNFKEQ. CDR3 DNA: TGTGCCAGCAGCCAATTCGTAGAAGGGGATGAGCAGTTCTTC. It is translated as CASSQFVEGDEQFF.

The genes are TRBV27 and TRBJ2-2; possible D gene TRBD1, 5 bases. This CDR3 is 13 amino acids long. CDR1 is MNHEY, CDR2 SMNVEV, per germline (reference sequence). V dropped 5 bases and J dropped 5 bases, with 9 bases sitting between them. DNA of the CDR3: TGTGCCAGCAGTATCAGGGATACCGGGGAGCTGTTTTTT. It yields the protein CASSIRDTGELFF.